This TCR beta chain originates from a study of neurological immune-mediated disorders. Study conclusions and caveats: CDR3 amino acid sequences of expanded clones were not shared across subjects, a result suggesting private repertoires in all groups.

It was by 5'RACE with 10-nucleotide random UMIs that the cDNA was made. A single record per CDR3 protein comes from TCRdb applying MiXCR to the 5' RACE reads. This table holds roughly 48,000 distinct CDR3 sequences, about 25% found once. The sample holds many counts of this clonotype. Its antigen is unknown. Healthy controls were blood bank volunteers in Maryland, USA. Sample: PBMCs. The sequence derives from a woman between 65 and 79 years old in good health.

Here the CDR3 reads CATSSHKTGAGETQYF. CDR3 DNA: TGTGCCACCAGCAGTCATAAGACGGGTGCAGGGGAGACCCAGTACTTC. The rearrangement uses TRBV15 and TRBJ2-5; D is perhaps TRBD1 (5 bases). The CDR3 length is 16 residues. V was cut by 3 bases and J by 5 bases, with 19 bases left in between. Per the germline V gene, CDR1 is LNHNV and CDR2 is YYDKDF (reference sequence).